One and the same sample provided the 22 T cell receptor beta chains below, sequenced in a study of PD-1 blockade in mismatch repair-deficient tumors. The antigens for these receptors are not known. Time point: roughly ten-day in vitro stimulation with candidate neoantigen peptide 6. Libraries were prepared by immunoSEQ multiplex PCR; TCRdb keeps only in-frame clonotypes and omits some of them. The sample includes about 14,000 clones, around 86% seen only once; the top ten take approximately 5%. The source was cells cultured in vitro, collected from a patient treated with pembrolizumab. Receptors were obtained from an adult with mismatch repair-deficient cancer.

The chain has TRBV30 and TRBJ1-2, with a tentative D call TRBD1 (6 bases). Trimming cost V 3 bases and J 4 bases, with 12 bases left between them. The CDR3 length is 13 residues. CDR1 is GTSNPN, CDR2 SVGIG, per germline (reference sequence). In DNA, the CDR3 is TGTGCCTGGAGACTTCAGGGGAGCTATGGCTACACCTTC. Translation: CAWRLQGSYGYTF. The whole variable domain, remainder taken from reference TRBV30 and TRBJ1-2, is SQTIHQWPATLVQPVGSPLSLECTVEGTSNPNLYWYRQAAGRGLQLLFYSVGIGQISSEVPQNLSASRPQDRQFILSSKKLLLSDSGFYLCAWRLQGSYGYTFGSGTRLTVV.

The chain joins TRBV4-1 to TRBJ2-3; D is unresolved. The CDR3 totals 16 residues. Per the germline V gene, CDR1 is MGHRA and CDR2 is YSYEKL. With 3 bases removed from V and 9 bases from J, the gap between germline ends came to 22 bases. CDR3 loop: CASSHPARKTQITQYF. CDR3 sequence (DNA): TGCGCCAGCAGCCACCCTGCACGAAAAACACAGATAACGCAGTATTTT.

V is TRBV28 and J is TRBJ2-5; tentative D call: TRBD2 (5 bases). V gave up 6 bases and J gave up 0 bases, with 5 bases separating them. The CDR3 consists of 12 residues. The V gene's germline CDR1 is MDHEN and CDR2 SYDVKM. CDR3 bases: TGTGCCAGCAGGGGAGACCAAGAGACCCAGTACTTC. Translation gives CASRGDQETQYF.

Worth noting for this clone: One end of the junction varies from germline; a read error may be responsible. For the CDR3, the DNA is TGTGCCAGCAGCCTAGCGGGAGGGGCTGAGACCCAGTACTTC. Translation: CASSLAGGAETQYF. The chain joins TRBV7-2 to TRBJ2-5, with 12 bases matching TRBD2. The V gene's germline CDR1 is SGHTA and CDR2 FQGNSA. The CDR3 totals 14 residues.

The chain employs TRBV2 and TRBJ1-2; 8 nucleotides align to TRBD1. Germline values: CDR1 SNHLY, CDR2 FYNNEI. The V segment lost 6 bases and the J segment 8 bases; nucleotides outside the gene matches: 5. This CDR3 comprises 12 residues. The CDR3 DNA follows: TGTGCCAGCAGGAGGACAGGGCGCGGCTACACCTTC. This gives the protein CASRRTGRGYTF.

The V call is TRBV28, the J call TRBJ1-2; TRBD1 agrees at 9 bases. Germline V gene data show CDR1 as MDHEN and CDR2 as SYDVKM. This CDR3 is built from 14 residues. Trimming cost V 6 bases and J 4 bases; bases outside gene matches: 6. The CDR3 here is CASRRDRVGYGYTF. CDR3 DNA sequence: TGTGCCAGCAGACGGGACAGGGTTGGCTATGGCTACACCTTC.

The chain recombines TRBV6-5 with TRBJ1-2; D is perhaps TRBD1 (6 bases). Germline lookup yields CDR1 MNHEY and CDR2 SVGAGI. Trimming cost V 6 bases and J 0 bases, with 11 bases left between them. The CDR3 consists of 14 residues. The CDR3 DNA sequence: TGTGCCAGCAGGTCGACAGGAGCTAACTATGGCTACACCTTC. Its translation: CASRSTGANYGYTF.

This chain links TRBV11-2 with TRBJ1-6; D ambiguous. Trimming shortened V by 2 bases and J by 7 bases, and 9 bases separated the two germline ends. The CDR3 spans 14 residues. Germline V lookup: CDR1 SGHAT, CDR2 FQNNGV. Here the CDR3 DNA reads TGTGCCAGCAGCTTATGGGTAGGAAATTCACCCCTCCACTTT. This sequence encodes CASSLWVGNSPLHF.

The chain carries TRBV5-8 and TRBJ1-5; D is ambiguous. The V gene lost 0 bases and the J gene lost 3 bases, with 7 bases spanning the gap. The CDR3 is 14 residues long. CDR1 and CDR2 (germline): SGHTS, YDEGEE. CDR3 bases: TGTGCCAGCAGCTTGGAGGGCTACAATCAGCCCCAGCATTTT. This translates into CASSLEGYNQPQHF.

This chain connects TRBV18 to TRBJ2-5, with D uncertain. Trimming stripped 4 bases from V and 0 bases from J, with 6 bases between. Germline lookup yields CDR1 KGHSH and CDR2 LQKENI. This CDR3 is 13 amino acids long. The CDR3 nucleotides read TGTGCCAGCTCACTCGTAAACCAAGAGACCCAGTACTTC. Translation gives CASSLVNQETQYF.

Points on this clone: The same CDR3 arises from other DNA sequences in this sample as well. The rearrangement joins TRBV5-1 to TRBJ1-1; possibly TRBD1 for D (6 bases). Trimming cost V 5 bases and J 1 base, with 9 bases left between them. This CDR3 region has 13 residues. Per germline, CDR1 SGHRS and CDR2 YFSETQ. In nucleotides, the CDR3 is TGCGCCAGCAGTTTACAGGGGAACACTGAAGCTTTCTTT. Its translation is CASSLQGNTEAFF.

The chain has TRBV10-3 and TRBJ1-1; D might be TRBD1 (6 bases). Germline values: CDR1 ENHRY, CDR2 SYGVKD. V lost 4 bases to trimming and J lost 3 bases, with 12 bases between them. The CDR3 spans 14 residues. The CDR3 spells CAISVGGADTEAFF. The DNA for the CDR3 is TGTGCCATCAGTGTCGGGGGGGCGGACACTGAAGCTTTCTTT.

The chain couples TRBV5-1 to TRBJ2-1; TRBD2 matches 13 bases. The V and J ends lost 3 bases and 6 bases, in that order; junction bases with no gene match: 9. Germline CDR1 and CDR2: SGHRS and YFSETQ. The CDR3 loop spans 17 amino acids. The CDR3 DNA sequence: TGCGCCAGCAGCTCATCCCGCGGGACTAGCGGGGTCAATGAGCAGTTCTTC. Its protein is CASSSSRGTSGVNEQFF.

This sequence joins TRBV4-1 and TRBJ2-7, with 10 bases lining up with TRBD2. V lost 0 bases and J lost 6; bases outside the gene matches: 17. There are 19 residues in the CDR3. Germline CDR1 reads MGHRA; CDR2 reads YSYEKL. CDR3 sequence reads: CASSQDGWTRASGSAEQYF. CDR3 in DNA: TGCGCCAGCAGCCAAGACGGTTGGACGCGTGCTAGCGGGAGCGCCGAGCAGTACTTC.

This clone was counted once. The chain couples TRBV19 to TRBJ1-3, with TRBD1 identical over 10 bases. The CDR3 has 16 amino acids. Trimming cost V 7 bases and J 8 bases; bases outside gene matches: 14. Germline-derived CDR1 and CDR2 are LNHDA and SQIVND (reference sequence). The CDR3 nucleotides are TGTGCCAGTATATCCACGCCAAGACAGGGGGCCTACACCATATATTTT. Encoded protein: CASISTPRQGAYTIYF.

This chain links TRBV6-1 with TRBJ1-2; 9 bases align to TRBD1. Trimming removed 2 bases from V and 8 bases from J; junction bases left unmatched: 15. The CDR3 extends over 17 amino acids. The germline gives CDR1 MNHNS, CDR2 SASEGT. CDR3: CASSESLRQGGRKGYTF. The CDR3 DNA follows: TGTGCCAGCAGTGAATCGCTTCGACAGGGGGGTAGGAAAGGCTACACCTTC.

V is TRBV10-3 and J is TRBJ2-1; 9 bases map to TRBD2. The J segment lost 3 bases and the V segment lost 0 bases, leaving 6 bases of the junction unmatched. The CDR3 is 17 residues long. Per the germline V gene, CDR1 is ENHRY and CDR2 is SYGVKD. The DNA for the CDR3 is TGTGCCATCAGTGAGTCGAAGGCTAGCGGGGACTACAATGAGCAGTTCTTC. The encoded protein is CAISESKASGDYNEQFF.

The chain carries TRBV5-6 and TRBJ1-1; D remains unclear. This CDR3 spans 14 amino acids. Germline V gives CDR1 SGHDT, CDR2 YYEEEE. V gave up 8 bases and J gave up 0 bases, with 14 bases separating them. The CDR3 region is CASSGAGLNTEAFF. CDR3 DNA: TGTGCCAGTTCAGGTGCAGGACTGAACACTGAAGCTTTCTTT.

The V gene is TRBV5-1, the J gene TRBJ2-6, with 8 nucleotides matching TRBD2. The V segment lost 0 bases and the J segment 0 bases; nucleotides outside the gene matches: 11. The CDR3 contains 20 residues. Germline CDR1 and CDR2: SGHRS and YFSETQ. CDR3 region: CASSLARSSGPRSGANVLTF. CDR3 bases: TGCGCCAGCAGCTTGGCCCGATCTAGCGGGCCCCGCTCTGGGGCCAACGTCCTGACTTTC.

The genes are TRBV10-3 and TRBJ2-1, with 7 bases matching TRBD1. The trim removed 11 bases at V and 3 bases at J, leaving 4 bases unmatched. Germline V gene lookup returns CDR1 ENHRY and CDR2 SYGVKD. This CDR3 is built from 12 residues. CDR3 DNA: TGTGCCGCCGGACAGGACTACAATGAGCAGTTCTTC. Translation: CAAGQDYNEQFF.

DNA of the CDR3: TGTGCCATCAGTGAGTCCCAGGGTAATTCACCCCTCCACTTT. It codes for CAISESQGNSPLHF. The chain links TRBV10-3 to TRBJ1-6; D perhaps matches TRBD1 (5 bases). Trimming pared 0 bases from V and 6 bases from J, leaving 6 bases between. CDR3 size: 14 residues. Per germline, CDR1 ENHRY and CDR2 SYGVKD.

The V and J genes are TRBV6-5 and TRBJ2-7; 11 bases line up with TRBD2. This CDR3 has 16 residues. J gave up 2 bases and V 2 bases, and 5 bases lay outside the gene matches. Germline values: CDR1 MNHEY, CDR2 SVGAGI. CDR3 nucleotide sequence: TGTGCCAGCAGTTACCAGGGGACTAGCGGTCCCTACGAGCAGTACTTC. Its translation: CASSYQGTSGPYEQYF.